The text below deals with one T cell receptor (beta chain). This clonotype was counted only a few times. Its antigen is unknown. The input lacks base qualities; no much larger clone sits a single base away. The method behind the library was 5' RACE. The sample was run on a NextSeq 500. The TCR library protocol attached unique molecular identifiers to individual cDNA molecules to correct for sequencing error and PCR bias. Both TCR alpha and beta chains were sequenced, and tight co-correlation was observed between alpha and beta sequence abundances in each sample. Processing in the source paper ran as follows. Decombinator V4 was used to annotate the V gene, J gene and CDR3 of the TCR sequences. TCRs were defined as expanded if a significant change between any two time points was detected under a Poisson model with p below 0.0001. TCR abundances were normalised to the total number of TCRs sequenced in each sample and reported as counts per million. MAIT TCRs were defined by TRAV1-2 paired with TRAJ12, TRAJ20 or TRAJ33, and iNKT TCRs by TRAV10 paired with TRAJ18. A search of VDJdb, accessed on 1 November 2021, was run for TCRs annotated to CMV, EBV and SARS-CoV-2, with TCRs annotated for multiple antigens excluded. The public reads were reanalyzed by TCRdb: fastp trimming at Q25, MiXCR alignment, in-frame beta chains only. Each entry merges the rows of one CDR3 protein and shows their most common DNA and genes. In this record, the V and J calls reflect TCRdb's handling and not the investigators' own analysis. This sample is represented by roughly 51,000 distinct CDR3 sequences; approximately 10% of them were singletons. About a tenth of the sample is held by the ten biggest clonotypes.

This entry belongs to a study of early T cells in non-severe SARS-CoV-2 infection (dated by TCRdb to about 2021). In terms of the full investigation: Bulk RNA from unsorted whole blood was used for TCR sequencing, so alpha and beta chains could not be paired. The research as a whole found: VDJdb matching was skewed toward anti-spike CD8 responses, so virus-specific expansions were likely underestimated and private and CD4 specificities were missed.

A case-control design nested within a healthcare worker cohort in London, UK, was used, with weekly nasopharyngeal swab PCR tests and blood sampling performed. Healthcare workers were recruited between 23 and 31 March 2020, during the week of the UK lockdown, and were followed weekly for up to about 15 weeks. Taken from cysteine to phenylalanine, the CDR3 has 18 residues. Of all the DNA, just the CDR3 is kept, 54 bases in frame from base 1. For CDR1 and CDR2, the germline V gene (reference sequence) lists SGHNT and YYREEE. The V end gives up 0 bases and the J end 6 bases, leaving 13 bases in the junction not matched to a gene.

Sample: whole blood. The chain links TRBV5-4 with TRBJ2-3; 10 middle bases align to TRBD2. The TCR sequence derives from an adult who was a healthcare worker with PCR-confirmed SARS-CoV-2 infection or an uninfected control (not recorded which). The nucleotide sequence reads as follows: TGTGCCAGCAGCTTGGCCTTTCCCCTAGCGGGAGATGGGGATACGCAGTATTTT. This translates into CASSLAFPLAGDGDTQYF.